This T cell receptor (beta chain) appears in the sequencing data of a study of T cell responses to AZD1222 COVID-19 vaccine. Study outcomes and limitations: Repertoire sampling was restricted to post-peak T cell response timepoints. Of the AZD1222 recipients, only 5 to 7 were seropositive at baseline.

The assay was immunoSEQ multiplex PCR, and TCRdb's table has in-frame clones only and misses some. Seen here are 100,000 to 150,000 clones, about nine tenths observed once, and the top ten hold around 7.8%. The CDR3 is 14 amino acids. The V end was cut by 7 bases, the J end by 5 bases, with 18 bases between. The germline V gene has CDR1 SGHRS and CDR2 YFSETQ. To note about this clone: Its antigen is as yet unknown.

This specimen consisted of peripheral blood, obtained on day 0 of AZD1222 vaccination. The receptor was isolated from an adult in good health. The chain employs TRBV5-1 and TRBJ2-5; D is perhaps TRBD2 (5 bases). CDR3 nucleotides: TGCGCCAGCCGACGGGGTAGTGGGCCGGAGACCCAGTACTTC. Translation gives CASRRGSGPETQYF. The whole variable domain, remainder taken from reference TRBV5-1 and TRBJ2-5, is KAGVTQTPRYLIKTRGQQVTLSCSPISGHRSVSWYQQTPGQGLQFLFEYFSETQRNKGNFPGRFSGRQFSNSRSEMNVSTLELGDSALYLCASRRGSGPETQYFGPGTRLLVL.